These T cell receptor beta chains were read from a single sample in a study of T cells in Graves' hyperthyroidism and ophthalmopathy. TCRdb processed the multiplex PCR reads anew with MiXCR; each CDR3 protein has one entry. Here the sample spans about 510,000 distinct CDR3 sequences, 12% to 15% being singletons. The material sequenced was blood. The receptors shown here come from a woman in her thirties or forties with Graves' hyperthyroidism. The CDR3 runs from the conserved cysteine through the conserved F or W. Fields, in order: V gene, clone size, J gene, CDR3 protein. Not every row has a clone size; where given, it reads once, few, many or a size class.

TRBV28	few	TRBJ2-2	CASSLWQGPNTGELFF
TRBV2	many	TRBJ1-3	CASSVEERTIYF
TRBV27	few	TRBJ1-1	CASSLGMLNTEAFF
TRBV9	NA	TRBJ2-7	CASSPGVSISYEQYF
TRBV28	many	TRBJ2-3	CASSLPGPNTQYF
TRBV28	many	TRBJ1-5	CASSSPGTVRGQPQHF
TRBV24-1	few	TRBJ2-7	CATSDGTYEQYF
TRBV3-1	many	TRBJ2-7	CASSQGGSGSYEQYF
TRBV2	many	TRBJ2-3	CASSDTRWGTDTQYF
TRBV30	many	TRBJ1-2	CAWSVNYGYTF
TRBV6-1	many	TRBJ1-1	CASSLTGQGGTEAFF
TRBV28	many	TRBJ2-1	CASQRNNEQFF
TRBV7-8	NA	TRBJ2-7	CASRDTNGLAGGYEQYF
TRBV5-1	many	TRBJ1-6	CASSLGTDNSPLHF
TRBV7-9	NA	TRBJ2-2	CASSPLTSGSNTGELFF
TRBV6-2/TRBV6-3	NA	TRBJ1-6	CASSMGGNNSPLHF
TRBV3-1	many	TRBJ2-7	CASSQDTGRVNEQYF
TRBV6-2/TRBV6-3	many	TRBJ2-7	CASSYRDHRYEQYF
TRBV2	many	TRBJ2-7	CASRRTLGEQYF
TRBV7-8	many	TRBJ2-5	CASRIIKRESSETQYF
TRBV20-1	few	TRBJ1-2	CSASEALGYGYTF
TRBV2	many	TRBJ1-2	CASSGNSPLGYTF
TRBV11-3	NA	TRBJ2-5	CASSLGVVRGTSQETQYF
TRBV28	many	TRBJ1-6	CASSFTENSPLHF
TRBV12-3/TRBV12-4	NA	TRBJ2-1	CASRSDFYNEQFF
TRBV5-5	NA	TRBJ1-5	CASGLGVGSQGPQHF
TRBV5-1	many	TRBJ1-4	CASSYPGDEKLFF
TRBV12-3/TRBV12-4	many	TRBJ2-1	CASSPRTSHNEQFF
TRBV12-3/TRBV12-4	many	TRBJ2-5	CASSSGTGTYGTQYF
TRBV6-1	many	TRBJ2-1	CASSDGGQPNEQFF
TRBV5-1	NA	TRBJ2-3	CASSQGQGSDTDTQYF
TRBV19	NA	TRBJ1-5	CASSISGIGVANQPQHF
TRBV24-1	many	TRBJ1-5	CATSDSGAGGNQPQHF
TRBV6-1	many	TRBJ2-1	CASSEGIGLGNEQFF
TRBV12-3/TRBV12-4	NA	TRBJ1-1	CASRSGQGTEAFF
TRBV3-1	many	TRBJ2-1	CASSPGQGGGNEQFF
TRBV5-1	NA	TRBJ2-7	CASSLESRLYEQYF
TRBV12-5	many	TRBJ1-4	CASAPSGQGQGEKLFF
TRBV2	many	TRBJ1-1	CASRLRVGGEAFF
TRBV11-2	many	TRBJ2-3	CASSSLADPSWDTQYF
TRBV7-2	many	TRBJ2-3	CASSLDRNTDTQYF
TRBV29-1	NA	TRBJ2-3	CSVVLQGSTDTQYF
TRBV28	many	TRBJ2-3	CASSLGLVGDTQYF
TRBV27	NA	TRBJ2-7	CASRSVADEYGEYF
TRBV20-1	few	TRBJ1-6	CSARVPGQGVSPLHF
TRBV7-2	many	TRBJ2-1	CASSSAAGSYNEQFF
TRBV19	NA	TRBJ1-5	CASRTSAGTAGQPQHF
TRBV20-1	many	TRBJ2-2	CSAGPGTVDTGELFF
TRBV12-5	many	TRBJ1-1	CASVGTGNTEAFF
TRBV15	NA	TRBJ2-1	CATSRAREAGDNEQFF
TRBV19	once	TRBJ1-1	CASKLVSGGTNTEAFF
TRBV28	many	TRBJ2-1	CASSRAGPYNEQFF
TRBV7-9	NA	TRBJ2-3	CASSFRQGTDTQYF
TRBV20-1	NA	TRBJ1-3	CSAPIGSGNTIYF
TRBV29-1	few	TRBJ2-7	CSVARTDNYEQYF